This T cell receptor (beta chain) was identified in a study of monozygotic twins with inflammatory bowel disease. Study observations and caveats: With others, IBD patients shared fewer clonotypes than healthy twins did, especially with disease activity.

Eight reactions per sample, run separately, yielded cDNA. TCRdb reanalyzed the 5' RACE reads, giving one entry per CDR3 protein sequence and no DNA. Its table lists fewer than 350,000 distinct CDR3 sequences. Germline-derived CDR1 and CDR2 are MGHRA and YSYEKL. This CDR3 is built from 15 residues. The template was total RNA from whole blood, with no T cell sorting. Comments on this clonotype: No antigen is known for it.

The clonotype comes from a human donor with ulcerative colitis or Crohn's disease, or a healthy co-twin of an affected twin (not recorded which). The rearrangement uses TRBV4-1 and TRBJ1-3. Material for sequencing was blood. The CDR3 spells CASSQSSRGENTIYF.